The clone carrying this TCR beta chain has just a few counts. This specimen comes from a study of shared clonotypes between healthy human individuals. The germline V gene has CDR1 SNHLY and CDR2 FYNNEI. V was cut by 6 bases and J by 8 bases, with 10 bases left in between. The CDR3 totals 11 residues. Every subset had its genomic DNA shared out evenly among several immunoSEQ plates. The assay was immunoSEQ multiplex PCR, and TCRdb's table has in-frame clones only and misses some. The sample lists roughly 220,000 clones, 50% to 75% seen once, with roughly 10% in the top ten. Sequenced input: memory CD4+ T cells sorted from blood. Subset here: CD45RA-negative fraction. This TCR was recovered from a man younger than 40 in good health. This chain links TRBV2 with TRBJ1-1; D is unresolved. Here the CDR3 reads CASRPEIEAFF. The DNA for the CDR3 is TGTGCCAGCAGACCCGAAATAGAAGCTTTCTTT. Looking up the rest from reference TRBV2 and TRBJ1-1 gives the full variable domain: EPEVTQTPSHQVTQMGQEVILRCVPISNHLYFYWYRQILGQKVEFLVSFYNNEISEKSEIFDDQFSVERPDGSNFTLKIRSTKLEDSAMYFCASRPEIEAFFGQGTRLTVV.